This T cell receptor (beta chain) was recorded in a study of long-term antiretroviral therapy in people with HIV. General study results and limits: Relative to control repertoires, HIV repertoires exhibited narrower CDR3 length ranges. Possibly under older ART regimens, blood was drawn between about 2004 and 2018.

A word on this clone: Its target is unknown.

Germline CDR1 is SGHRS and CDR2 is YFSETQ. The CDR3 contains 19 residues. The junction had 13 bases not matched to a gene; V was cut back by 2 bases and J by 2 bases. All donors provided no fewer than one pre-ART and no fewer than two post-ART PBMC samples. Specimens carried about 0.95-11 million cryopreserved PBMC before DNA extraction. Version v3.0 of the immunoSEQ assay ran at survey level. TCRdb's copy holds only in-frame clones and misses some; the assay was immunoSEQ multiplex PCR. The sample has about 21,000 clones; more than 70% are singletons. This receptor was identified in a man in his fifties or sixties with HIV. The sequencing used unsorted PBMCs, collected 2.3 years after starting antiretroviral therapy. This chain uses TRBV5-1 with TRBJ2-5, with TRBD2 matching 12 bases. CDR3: CASSFVAPTSGGVQETQYF. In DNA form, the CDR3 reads TGCGCCAGCAGCTTCGTCGCACCGACTAGCGGGGGCGTACAAGAGACCCAGTACTTC.